The clone carrying this TCR beta chain was seen at least ten times. Its specificity is unknown. TCRdb used MiXCR to reprocess the multiplex PCR reads, holding one entry per CDR3 protein. Of about 180,000 distinct CDR3 sequences in the sample, around a third were seen once. The data derive from a study of breast tumors, draining lymph nodes, adjacent tissues. The study's findings and limits: Data fit most tumor T cells coming from lymph node, expanding in tumor. That most tumor T cells come from lymph nodes remained unproven. Compared with lymph nodes, tumors were less diverse; compared with nontumor tissue, more.

CDR3 length: 13 amino acids. After removal of 4 bases from V and 3 bases from J, the junction contained 0 bases not matched to a gene. CDR1 is WSHSY, CDR2 SAAADI, per germline. Breast cancer patients provided tissue from their axillary draining lymph nodes. The sequencing sample was made of axillary lymph node tissue. The receptor was isolated from a female donor with breast cancer. Some clones in this sample may be carry-over from other donors' samples. V usage is TRBV10-2 and J usage is TRBJ1-1; TRBD1 matches at 9 bases. The CDR3 is CASSGTGDTEAFF. CDR3 DNA: TGCGCCAGCAGTGGGACAGGGGACACTGAAGCTTTCTTT.